The sequence of this T cell receptor (beta chain) was determined in a study of beta chain features in type 1 diabetes. Overall study context: Healthy donors and patients showed comparable age, gender and cell yields.

This clone came up a few times. Its antigen is currently unknown. Study findings and constraints: Compared to healthy donors, patients appeared to have naive, central memory and Treg TCRB repertoires that were more alike. Across all four CD4+ subsets, people with type 1 diabetes showed modestly shorter TCRB CDR3s.

The isolated RNA, all of it, was reverse transcribed, so expressed TCRB transcripts were what got sequenced. The protocol was immunoSEQ multiplex PCR, while the TCRdb copy is restricted to in-frame clones and leaves out a portion. The data hold roughly 100,000 clones, with approximately 30% observed a single time. V was pared by 5 bases and J by 10 bases, with 16 bases of the junction left unmatched. This CDR3 has 16 residues. CDR1 is MDHEN, CDR2 SYDVKM, per germline. The chain joins TRBV28 to TRBJ2-5; 10 bases line up with TRBD1. The source of this sequence is a woman younger than 35 with type 1 diabetes. The sample comprised central memory CD4+ T cells from blood. The CDR3 DNA sequence: TGTGCCAGCAGTACTGGAGGGACAGGGGTCCCCTGGGGCCAGTACTTC. It codes for CASSTGGTGVPWGQYF.